The present TCR beta chain was sequenced within a study of T cells after yellow fever vaccination. On the study more broadly: When fractions had low cell numbers, they were prepared with SMART-Seq v4 Ultra Low Input.

They built TCR cDNA with 5'RACE template switching, a step that put in a universal primer site and UMIs. TCRdb reprocessed the 5' RACE reads via MiXCR and lists one record per CDR3 protein. The data show 100,000 to 150,000 distinct CDR3 sequences, with approximately 9% seen just once and almost 40% held by the top ten. Germline CDR1 reads MGHRA; CDR2 reads YSYEKL. V lost 7 bases and J lost 2; bases outside the gene matches: 7. The CDR3 has 15 amino acids. The sample was CD8+ T cells sorted from PBMCs, taken on the day of the yellow fever booster vaccination. The TCR sequence derives from a man younger than 35 who received the YFV17D yellow fever vaccine. The rearrangement links TRBV4-1 to TRBJ2-1; 8 nucleotides match TRBD2. The DNA for the CDR3 is TGCGCCAGCAATCGGGGGGGGACAACCTACAATGAGCAGTTCTTC. Translated, it gives CASNRGGTTYNEQFF.